This T cell receptor beta chain was retrieved from a study of cytomegalovirus exposure and HLA in healthy donors. For the study at large: The 130 or so validation repertoires were reported in a later analysis to have been generated on the same platform as the approximately 700 first-cohort repertoires. Study-level points and caveats: Reports described diagnosis of cytomegalovirus status by the classifier as highly specific and sensitive. There were some public TCRs occurring in many donors, but most TCR sequences were rare.

Per germline, CDR1 MNHEY and CDR2 SVGAGI. This CDR3 comprises 13 residues. The V end lost 6 bases, the J end lost 4 bases, and 10 bases lay between the germline ends. Regarding this clone: Its target is not known.

The protocol was immunoSEQ multiplex PCR, while the TCRdb copy is restricted to in-frame clones and leaves out a portion. The data show about 180,000 clones, with 85% seen just once and more than 15% held by the top ten. Donors were drawn from the approximately 120-subject validation cohort, separate from the approximately 620-subject first cohort. Sequencing was done on a sample of PBMCs. This TCR was sampled from a man aged 18 to 29 in good health and CMV-seropositive. V is TRBV6-5 and J is TRBJ2-1, with D possibly TRBD2 on 6 matching bases. The CDR3 is CASRETSYNEQFF. The DNA of the CDR3 is TGTGCCAGCAGGGAGACTAGTTACAATGAGCAGTTCTTC.